This TCR beta chain is from a study of shared clonotypes between healthy human individuals. This CDR3 contains 12 residues. Germline V lookup: CDR1 SEHNR, CDR2 FQNEAQ (reference sequence). Only in-frame clones appear in the TCRdb table, and some are missing; sequencing was by immunoSEQ multiplex PCR. The sample has 2 million to 3 million clones; roughly 93% are singletons. This chain uses TRBV7-9 with TRBJ1-6; D is possibly TRBD1 (5 bases). The sample comprised naive CD4+ T cells from PBMCs. Subset: CD45RA+ positively selected. This sequence originates from a man aged 18-30 years in good health. Some clones in this sample may be carry-over from other donors' samples. CDR3: CEEGYYNSPLHF. The CDR3 region has the DNA TGTGAGGAGGGGTACTATAATTCACCCCTCCACTTT.